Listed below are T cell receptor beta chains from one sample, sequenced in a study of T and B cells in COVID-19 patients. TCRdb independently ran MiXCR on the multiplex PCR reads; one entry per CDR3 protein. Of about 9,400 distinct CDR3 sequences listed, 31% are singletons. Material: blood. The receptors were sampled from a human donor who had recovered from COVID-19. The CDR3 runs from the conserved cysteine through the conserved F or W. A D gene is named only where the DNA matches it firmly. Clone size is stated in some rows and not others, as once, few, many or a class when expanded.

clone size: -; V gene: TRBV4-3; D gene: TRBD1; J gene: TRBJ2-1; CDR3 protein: CASSLTGGPYNEQFF; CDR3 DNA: TGTGCCAGCAGCCTAACAGGGGGCCCCTACAATGAGCAGTTCTTC
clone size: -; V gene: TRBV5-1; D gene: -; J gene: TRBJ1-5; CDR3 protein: CASSLDDYSNQPQHF; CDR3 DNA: TGCGCCAGCAGCTTGGACGATTATAGCAATCAGCCCCAGCATTTT
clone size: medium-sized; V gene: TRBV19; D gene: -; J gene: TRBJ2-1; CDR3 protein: CASSMEVPGPQAGNEQFF; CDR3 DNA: TGTGCCAGTAGTATGGAGGTCCCTGGGCCTCAGGCGGGCAATGAGCAGTTCTTC
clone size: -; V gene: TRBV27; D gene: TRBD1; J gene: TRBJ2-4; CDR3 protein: CASSGQGMNIQYF; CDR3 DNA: TGTGCCAGCAGTGGACAGGGGATGAACATTCAGTACTTC
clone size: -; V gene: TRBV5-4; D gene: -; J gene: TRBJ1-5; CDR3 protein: CASSLGPGLNQPQHF; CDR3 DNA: TGTGCCAGCAGCTTAGGTCCCGGTCTGAATCAGCCCCAGCATTTT
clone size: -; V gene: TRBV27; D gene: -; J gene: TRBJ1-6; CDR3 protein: CASSLESRGFSPLHF; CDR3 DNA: TGTGCCAGCAGTTTAGAGAGCCGGGGATTTTCACCCCTCCACTTT
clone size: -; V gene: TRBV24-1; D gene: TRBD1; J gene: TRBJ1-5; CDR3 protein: CATSDRQGPEGHNQPQHF; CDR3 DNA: TGTGCCACCAGTGATCGACAGGGCCCCGAAGGTCACAATCAGCCCCAGCATTTT
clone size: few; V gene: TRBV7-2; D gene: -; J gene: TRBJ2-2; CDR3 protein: CASSFDRTTGELFF; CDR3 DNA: TGTGCCAGCAGCTTCGACAGGACCACCGGGGAGCTGTTTTTT
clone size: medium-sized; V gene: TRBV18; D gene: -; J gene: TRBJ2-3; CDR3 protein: CASSPSTAPRDTQYF; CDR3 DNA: TGTGCCAGCTCACCTTCGACGGCTCCACGTGATACGCAGTATTTT
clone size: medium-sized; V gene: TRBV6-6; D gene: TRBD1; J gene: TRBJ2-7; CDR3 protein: CASSYGTGGAGQYF; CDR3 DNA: TGTGCCAGCAGTTACGGGACAGGGGGCGCAGGGCAGTACTTC
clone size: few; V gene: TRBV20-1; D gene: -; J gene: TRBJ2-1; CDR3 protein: CSANSNEQFF; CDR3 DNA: TGCAGTGCTAACAGCAATGAGCAGTTCTTC
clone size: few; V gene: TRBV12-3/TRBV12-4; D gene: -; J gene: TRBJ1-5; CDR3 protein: CAIRRSGTGKDSNQPQHF; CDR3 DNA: TGTGCCATCAGACGTAGCGGAACAGGGAAAGATAGCAATCAGCCCCAGCATTTT
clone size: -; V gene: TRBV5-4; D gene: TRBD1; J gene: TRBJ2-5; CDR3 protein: CASSLEQGYLETQYF; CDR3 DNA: TGTGCCAGCAGCTTGGAACAGGGGTATTTAGAGACCCAGTACTTC
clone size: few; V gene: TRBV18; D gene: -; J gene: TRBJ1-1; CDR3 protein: CASSPSSGEAFF; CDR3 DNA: TGTGCCAGCTCACCGAGTTCGGGAGAAGCTTTCTTT
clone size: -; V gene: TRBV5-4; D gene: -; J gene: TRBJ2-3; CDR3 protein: CASSLGGGGTDTQYF; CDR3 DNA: TGTGCCAGCAGCTTAGGGGGCGGGGGAACAGATACGCAGTATTTT
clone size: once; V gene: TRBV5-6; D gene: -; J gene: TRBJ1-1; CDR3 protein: CASSLGGRILNTEAFF; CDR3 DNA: TGTGCCAGCAGCTTGGGAGGGCGCATCTTGAACACTGAAGCTTTCTTT
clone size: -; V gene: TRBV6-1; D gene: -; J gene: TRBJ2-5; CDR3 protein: CASTADIQETQYF; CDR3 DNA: TGTGCCAGTACGGCGGACATCCAAGAGACCCAGTACTTC
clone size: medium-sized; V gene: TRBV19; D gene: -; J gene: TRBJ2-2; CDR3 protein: CASSQGRNTGELFF; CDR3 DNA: TGTGCCAGTAGTCAGGGGCGGAACACCGGGGAGCTGTTTTTT
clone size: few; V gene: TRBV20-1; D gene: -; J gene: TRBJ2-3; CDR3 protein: CSFHWPDTQYF; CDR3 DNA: TGCAGCTTCCACTGGCCGGATACGCAGTATTTT
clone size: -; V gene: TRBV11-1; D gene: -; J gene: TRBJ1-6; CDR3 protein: CASSLASPGLNSPLHF; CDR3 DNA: TGTGCCAGCAGCTTAGCATCCCCAGGACTTAATTCACCCCTCCACTTT
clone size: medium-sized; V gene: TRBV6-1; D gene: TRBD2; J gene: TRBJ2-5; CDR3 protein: CASSVGGETQYF; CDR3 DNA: TGTGCCAGCAGTGTGGGGGGGGAGACCCAGTACTTC
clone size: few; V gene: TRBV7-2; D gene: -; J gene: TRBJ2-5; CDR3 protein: CASSFSSLETQYF; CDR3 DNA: TGTGCCAGCAGCTTCTCTTCCTTGGAGACCCAGTACTTC
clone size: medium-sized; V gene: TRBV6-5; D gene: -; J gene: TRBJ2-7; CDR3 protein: CASSYSLPYEQYF; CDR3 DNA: TGTGCCAGCAGTTACTCGCTCCCCTACGAGCAGTACTTC
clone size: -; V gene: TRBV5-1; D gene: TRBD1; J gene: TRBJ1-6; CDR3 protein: CASSERQGNSPLHF; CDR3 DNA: TGCGCCAGCAGCGAAAGACAGGGAAATTCACCCCTCCACTTT
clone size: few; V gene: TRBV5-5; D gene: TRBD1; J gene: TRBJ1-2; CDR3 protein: CASSQDRFQGQYHGYTF; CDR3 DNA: TGTGCCAGCAGCCAAGATCGATTCCAGGGACAGTATCATGGCTACACCTTC
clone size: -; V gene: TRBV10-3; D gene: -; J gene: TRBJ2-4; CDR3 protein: CAISTPDRLAKNIQYF; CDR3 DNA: TGTGCCATCAGCACACCCGACAGACTAGCCAAAAACATTCAGTACTTC
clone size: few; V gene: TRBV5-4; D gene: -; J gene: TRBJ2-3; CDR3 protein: CASSLGSGGGTPQYF; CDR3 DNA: TGTGCCAGCAGCTTGGGTAGTGGGGGCGGGACACCCCAGTATTTT
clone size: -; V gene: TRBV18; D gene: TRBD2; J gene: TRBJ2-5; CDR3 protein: CASSLTGGGETQYF; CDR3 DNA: TGTGCCAGCTCACTAACAGGCGGGGGAGAGACCCAGTACTTC
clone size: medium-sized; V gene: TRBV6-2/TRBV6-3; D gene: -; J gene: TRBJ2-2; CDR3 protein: CASSYGTGELFF; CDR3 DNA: TGTGCCAGCAGTTACGGTACCGGGGAGCTGTTTTTT
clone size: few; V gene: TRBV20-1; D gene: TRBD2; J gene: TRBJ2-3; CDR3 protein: CSASGSGVADTQYF; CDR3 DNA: TGCAGTGCTAGTGGTAGCGGGGTGGCAGATACGCAGTATTTT
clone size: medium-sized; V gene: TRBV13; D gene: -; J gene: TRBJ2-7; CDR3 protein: CASSQGRHEQYF; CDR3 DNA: TGTGCCAGCAGCCAAGGGAGGCACGAGCAGTACTTC
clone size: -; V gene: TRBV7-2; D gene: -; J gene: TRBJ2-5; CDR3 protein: CASSSEGPAETQYF; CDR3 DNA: TGTGCCAGCAGCTCAGAAGGTCCAGCAGAGACCCAGTACTTC
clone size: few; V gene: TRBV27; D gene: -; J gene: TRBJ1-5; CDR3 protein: CASSSKYSWSGNQPQHF; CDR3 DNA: TGTGCCAGCAGTTCTAAGTACAGTTGGTCGGGCAATCAGCCCCAGCATTTT
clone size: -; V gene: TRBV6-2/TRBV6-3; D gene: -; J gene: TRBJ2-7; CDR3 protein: CASSYLGDPGEQYF; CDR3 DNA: TGTGCCAGCAGTTACTTGGGCGACCCCGGAGAGCAGTACTTC
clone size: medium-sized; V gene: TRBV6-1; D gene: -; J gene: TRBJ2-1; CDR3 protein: CASGGGLSYNEQFF; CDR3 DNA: TGTGCCAGCGGGGGGGGGCTCTCCTACAATGAGCAGTTCTTC
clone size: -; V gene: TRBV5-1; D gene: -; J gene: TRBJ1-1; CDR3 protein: CASSSTSANTEAFF; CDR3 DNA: TGTGCCAGCAGCTCAACGTCAGCGAACACTGAAGCTTTCTTT
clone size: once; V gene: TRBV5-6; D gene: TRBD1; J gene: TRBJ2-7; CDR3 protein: CASSLEWTGLNYEQYF; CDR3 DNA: TGTGCCAGCAGCTTGGAGTGGACAGGGCTGAACTACGAGCAGTACTTC
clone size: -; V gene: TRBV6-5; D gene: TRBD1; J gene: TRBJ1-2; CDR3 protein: CASTQGAGYTF; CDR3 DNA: TGTGCCAGCACCCAGGGGGCTGGCTACACCTTC
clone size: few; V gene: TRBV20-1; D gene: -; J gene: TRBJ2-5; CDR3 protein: CSAFPGRETQYF; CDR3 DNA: TGCAGTGCCTTCCCCGGTCGGGAGACCCAGTACTTC
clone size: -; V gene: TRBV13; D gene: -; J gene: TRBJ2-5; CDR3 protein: CASSLGQGSQETQYF; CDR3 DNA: TGTGCCAGCAGCTTAGGTCAGGGGTCACAAGAGACCCAGTACTTC
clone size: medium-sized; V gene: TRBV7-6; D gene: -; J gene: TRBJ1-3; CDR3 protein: CASSLLPQGNTIYF; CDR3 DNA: TGTGCCAGCAGCTTACTCCCCCAGGGAAACACCATATATTTT
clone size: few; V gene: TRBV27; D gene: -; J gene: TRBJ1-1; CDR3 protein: CASRGPGRVTEAFF; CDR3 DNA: TGTGCCAGCAGAGGACCCGGGCGGGTCACTGAAGCTTTCTTT
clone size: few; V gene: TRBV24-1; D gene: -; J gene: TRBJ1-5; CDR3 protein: CATSDRGYQPQHF; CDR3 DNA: TGTGCCACCAGTGATAGGGGTTACCAGCCCCAGCATTTT
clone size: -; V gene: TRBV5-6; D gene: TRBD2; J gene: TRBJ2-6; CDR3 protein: CASSLGLAGGSSGANVLTF; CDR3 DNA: TGTGCCAGCAGCTTGGGACTAGCGGGGGGCAGCTCTGGGGCCAACGTCCTGACTTTC
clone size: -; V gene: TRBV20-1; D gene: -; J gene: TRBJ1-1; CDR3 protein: CSARTGSTEAFF; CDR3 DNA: TGCAGTGCTAGGACAGGTAGTACTGAAGCTTTCTTT
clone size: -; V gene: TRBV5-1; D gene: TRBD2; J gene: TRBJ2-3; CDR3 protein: CASSLPGGGTDTQYF; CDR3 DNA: TGCGCCAGCAGCTTGCCGGGGGGGGGCACAGATACGCAGTATTTT
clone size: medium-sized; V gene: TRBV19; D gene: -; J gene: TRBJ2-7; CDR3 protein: CASSTAQASSPYEQYF; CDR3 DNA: TGTGCCAGTAGTACAGCCCAGGCTAGCAGCCCGTACGAGCAGTACTTC
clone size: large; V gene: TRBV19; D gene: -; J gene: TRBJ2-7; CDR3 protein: CASRAGHTYEQYF; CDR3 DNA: TGTGCCAGTCGTGCAGGACATACCTACGAGCAGTACTTC